The source of this TCR beta chain is a study of T cell repertoires in cytomegalovirus infection (dated by TCRdb to 2018 to 2020). With respect to the entire study: Because public TCR beta signatures pointed to carriage of CMV infection together with the matching HLA type, the HLA type of each donor mattered for the analysis.

Sequencing was performed on an Illumina HiSeq 1500. TCRdb trimmed the raw reads at Q25, called clones with MiXCR and kept productive beta chains. Identical CDR3 proteins give one entry, which carries the most common genes and DNA. The sample table holds 150,000 to 200,000 distinct CDR3 sequences, of which over 15% were seen once. 18% of the sample comes from the top ten. The investigation overall reported the following: The ex vivo response was dominated by HLA-C-restricted CMV-specific TCR beta clonotypes, which also provided the single most frequent clonotype in two of eight donors. Cumulative frequency of public TCR beta family members discriminated carriers of CMV infection plus the relevant HLA type in this cohort and an independent 352-donor cohort.

A word on this clonotype: It lacks a known antigen. The record has no base qualities; no much larger clone is one base away.

The source material was CD8+ T cells from PBMCs. The source of this sequence is a human donor in good health (CMV status not recorded). Some clones in this sample may be carry-over from other donors' samples.

The CDR3 in this case is CASSSGKDYGYTF. The DNA sequence is as follows: TGTGCCAGCAGTTCTGGGAAGGACTATGGCTACACCTTC. The V and J segments used are TRBV7-9 and TRBJ1-2; the D gene lacks a confident call. The CDR3, cysteine through phenylalanine, is 13 amino acids long. The read is trimmed to its CDR3 DNA, 39 bases read in frame from base 1. CDR1 and CDR2, per the germline V gene (reference sequence), are SEHNR and FQNEAQ. V is pared back by 6 bases and J by 3 bases, with 11 bases lying between the germline termini.